This T cell receptor beta chain was sequenced in a study of identifying expanded T cells in peripheral blood. General study findings and limits: Variance in clone template counts between roughly two-week samples significantly increased with total template count across all healthy donors. Approximately 1.1 clones differed between technical replicates, versus around 15 and 19 over time.

TCRdb keeps only in-frame clones here, not all; method: immunoSEQ multiplex PCR. The table has over 85,000 clones, 88% seen once. In germline, CDR1 is SGDLS, CDR2 YYNGEE. Trimming left V 0 bases short and J 4 bases short, with 13 bases between. There are 16 residues in the CDR3. No infections or other immune events were documented during collection. Notes on this clone: Antigen specificity is unknown.

The chain is built from TRBV9 and TRBJ2-2; no clear D gene. The TCR sequence derives from a person between 18 and 75 years old in good health. Sequencing was carried out using blood. This CDR3 is CASSVARTSPTGELFF. The CDR3 nucleotides are TGTGCCAGCAGCGTAGCCAGGACCAGCCCCACCGGGGAGCTGTTTTTT.